This record covers a single TCR beta chain. One end of the junction varies from germline; a read error may be responsible. A sample-barcoded 5' primer and a J-beta primer mix were used in a second PCR of roughly 7 to 11 cycles. Each CDR3 protein gets one entry after TCRdb re-called the 5' RACE reads with MiXCR. Among 1,800,000 or so distinct CDR3 sequences listed, about two fifths were seen once. The CDR3 is 14 residues long. These data originate in a study of blood T cells in healthy people across ages. This sequence was found in a human donor in good health. J is TRBJ1-2 and V is TRBV12-3 or TRBV12-4; 8 bases are a match to TRBD1. The sequenced sample was blood. The CDR3 DNA follows: TGTGCCGGCAGATACGGGACAGGCGACGAGGGCTACACCTTC. It translates to CAGRYGTGDEGYTF.